The rows below give T cell receptor beta chains drawn from one sample of a study of shared clonotypes between healthy human individuals. The table came from immunoSEQ multiplex PCR; TCRdb's copy has only in-frame clones and leaves some out. Of 2 million to 2.5 million clones in the sample, 90% to 95% were seen once. The material sequenced was naive CD4+ T cells sorted from blood. These receptors originate from a man between 18 and 29 years old in good health. Each CDR3 is given with its conserved first and last residue. Fields, in order: D gene, J gene, clone size, V gene, CDR3 DNA, CDR3 protein. The D gene is left open where the match is weak. Clone size appears in some rows only: once, few, many, or a class for an expanded clone.

>NA|TRBJ2-1|NA|TRBV19
TGTGCCAGTAGCCAGGGTGTGTTTCGCAGTGAGCAGTTCTTC
CASSQGVFRSEQFF
>TRBD1|TRBJ2-7|once|TRBV9
TGTGCCAGCAGCGTAGGGCAGGGGGCTGGCGAGCAGTACTTC
CASSVGQGAGEQYF
>NA|TRBJ1-3|NA|TRBV7-9
TGTGCCAGCAGCCCCCTGGGGGCCTTCTCTGGAAACACCATATATTTT
CASSPLGAFSGNTIYF
>TRBD1|TRBJ1-1|NA|TRBV19
TGTGCCAGTAGTTCGGACAGGGGGAGGGTGAACACTGAAGCTTTCTTT
CASSSDRGRVNTEAFF
>NA|TRBJ1-1|few|TRBV30
TGTGCCTGGAGTGACGAGGGGACTGCTTTCTTT
CAWSDEGTAFF
>TRBD2|TRBJ2-7|NA|TRBV7-8
TGTGCCAGCAGCCTCGGGGGGGTCTTCTCCTACGAGCAGTACTTC
CASSLGGVFSYEQYF
>NA|TRBJ1-6|NA|TRBV28
TGTGCCAGCGGGACGCAGGGGAATAATTCACCCCTCCACTTT
CASGTQGNNSPLHF
>NA|TRBJ1-1|NA|TRBV7-2
TGTGCCAGCAGCTTATCAATCTGGGTACCTTTCTTT
CASSLSIWVPFF
>TRBD1|TRBJ1-5|NA|TRBV6-5
TGTGCCAGCAGACAGGGGACTTATAGCAATCAGCCCCAGCATTTT
CASRQGTYSNQPQHF
>TRBD1|TRBJ1-2|NA|TRBV11-1
TGTGCCAGCAGTCGGGACAGGCCGAATATCGCCTCCTTC
CASSRDRPNIASF
>NA|TRBJ2-1|NA|TRBV2
TGTGCCAGCAAGGCGTACAATGAGCAGTTCTTC
CASKAYNEQFF
>NA|TRBJ2-5|many|TRBV15
TGTGCCACCCGGGTTGGGTACCAAGAGACCCAGTACTTC
CATRVGYQETQYF
>NA|TRBJ1-2|NA|TRBV5-1
TGCGCCAGCAGCTTGGTAGGGCAGGGCCTGTCTAACTATGGCTACACCTTC
CASSLVGQGLSNYGYTF
>TRBD2|TRBJ2-1|NA|TRBV4-1
TGCGCCAGCAGCCAACCTTATGTGAGCGGGAGGTTGCAGGAGCAGTTCTTC
CASSQPYVSGRLQEQFF
>TRBD2|TRBJ2-3|NA|TRBV2
TGTGCCAGCAGTGGGGTAGCGGGAGTAACAGATACGCAGTATTTT
CASSGVAGVTDTQYF
>TRBD1|TRBJ1-2|NA|TRBV6-1
TGTGCCAGCAGGCTCTCCGGGACAGGGGGAGATGGCTACACCTTC
CASRLSGTGGDGYTF
>NA|TRBJ2-1|NA|TRBV5-4
TGTGCCAGCAGCTTGAACCGGTGGCCAGAGCAGTTCTTC
CASSLNRWPEQFF
>TRBD1|TRBJ1-2|NA|TRBV5-4
TGTGCCAGCAGCTCGGCCCGACGAGGGGGCGATGGCTACACCTTC
CASSSARRGGDGYTF
>NA|TRBJ1-2|NA|TRBV2
TGTGCCAGCAGTCCCCGACAGGTAGCCGACTATGGCTACACCTTC
CASSPRQVADYGYTF
>TRBD1|TRBJ1-2|NA|TRBV7-9
TGTGCCAGCAGCCCCGGACAGGGGGAAGGCTACACCTTC
CASSPGQGEGYTF
>NA|TRBJ2-7|NA|TRBV6-1
TGTGCCAGCAGTGACCCACCAAGCTCGACCTCGCCCTACGAGCAGTACTTC
CASSDPPSSTSPYEQYF
>TRBD1|TRBJ2-3|NA|TRBV5-6
TGTGCCAGCAGCTTGGGCCGGACAGGGACGCAGTATTTT
CASSLGRTGTQYF
>NA|TRBJ2-7|once|TRBV5-1
TGCGCCAGCAGCCCAACGCCCGGTTGGGGGTCCTACGAGCAGTACTTC
CASSPTPGWGSYEQYF
>NA|TRBJ2-6|NA|TRBV11-2
TGTGCCAGCAGCTTAGATCGTCCAAGGGCCAACGTCCTGACTTTC
CASSLDRPRANVLTF
>NA|TRBJ1-1|once|TRBV29-1
TGCAGCGTTGAAGTACAGGGCCGTCTCACTGAAGCTTTCTTT
CSVEVQGRLTEAFF
>TRBD1|TRBJ2-5|NA|TRBV25-1
TGTGCCAGCAGGAGGACAGGGGGCGGGGAGACCCAGTACTTC
CASRRTGGGETQYF
>NA|TRBJ2-3|NA|TRBV7-9
TGTGCCAGCAGCTACACGGGTGGATCCACAGATACGCAGTATTTT
CASSYTGGSTDTQYF
>NA|TRBJ2-2|NA|TRBV5-1
TGCGCCAGCAGCTTGACCGGGCCGAACACCGGGGAGCTGTTTTTT
CASSLTGPNTGELFF
>TRBD2|TRBJ2-3|NA|TRBV7-9
TGTGCCAGCAGCTTAAAGGATCTAGCGGGAGAGACAGATACGCAGTATTTT
CASSLKDLAGETDTQYF
>NA|TRBJ1-1|NA|TRBV18
TGTGCCAGCTCACGAGAAGGTGGCGTCACTGAAGCTTTCTTT
CASSREGGVTEAFF
>NA|TRBJ1-1|NA|TRBV7-2
TGTGCCAGCAGCTTAGCGACAGCTGTGGAAGCTTTCTTT
CASSLATAVEAFF
>TRBD1|TRBJ2-2|NA|TRBV6-5
TGTGCCAGCAGTTATGGACAGGGGTACACCGGGGAGCTGTTTTTT
CASSYGQGYTGELFF
>TRBD1|TRBJ1-5|NA|TRBV27
TGTGCCAGCAGGGACAGGGTAACTCAGCCCCAGCATTTT
CASRDRVTQPQHF
>TRBD1|TRBJ2-5|NA|TRBV6-5
TGTGCCAGCACCGAGGGGACAGCTAAAGAGACCCAGTACTTC
CASTEGTAKETQYF
>TRBD2|TRBJ2-2|NA|TRBV28
TGTGCCAGCCGGAGCGGGGGGTTTAACACCGGGGAGCTGTTTTTT
CASRSGGFNTGELFF
>NA|TRBJ2-3|NA|TRBV20-1
TGCAGTCCACGTGGGGCAGATACGCAGTATTTT
CSPRGADTQYF
>NA|TRBJ2-7|NA|TRBV7-2
TGTGCCAGCAGCTTATCAGGGACCTCTTCCTACGAGCAGTACTTC
CASSLSGTSSYEQYF
>NA|TRBJ2-3|NA|TRBV7-7
TGTGCTAGCAGCTCGGACAGCACAGATACGCAGTATTTT
CASSSDSTDTQYF
>NA|TRBJ2-3|NA|TRBV28
TGTGCCAGCAGGACTATAGATACGCAGTATTTT
CASRTIDTQYF
>NA|TRBJ2-1|NA|TRBV15
TGTGCCACCAGCAGCTATGACAGCAATGAGCAGTTCTTC
CATSSYDSNEQFF
>TRBD1|TRBJ1-1|NA|TRBV29-1
TGCAGCGTTTATCGGACAGGGCACGCTGAAGCTTTCTTT
CSVYRTGHAEAFF
>NA|TRBJ2-5|NA|TRBV18
TGTGCCAGCTCACCACCCGGGAGAGGCGAGACCCAGTACTTC
CASSPPGRGETQYF
>TRBD2|TRBJ2-7|NA|TRBV7-2
TGTGCCAGCAGCTCTGGCGGGAGTTCCTACGAGCAGTACTTC
CASSSGGSSYEQYF
>NA|TRBJ2-4|once|TRBV7-2
TGTGCCAGCAGCTTAAGCAGTTACATTCAGTACTTC
CASSLSSYIQYF
>NA|TRBJ1-4|NA|TRBV2
TGTGCCAGCACTGGAGGGGGTACAGCTAATGAAAAACTGTTTTTT
CASTGGGTANEKLFF
>NA|TRBJ1-5|NA|TRBV7-9
TGTGCCAGCAGCTTAGGTAGGGAGCAGCCCCAGCATTTT
CASSLGREQPQHF
>NA|TRBJ1-1|once|TRBV30
TGTGCCTGGAAGGACCAGGGGAGTCAAGCTTTCTTT
CAWKDQGSQAFF
>NA|TRBJ2-3|NA|TRBV1
TGCACCAGCAGCCCGCTCGATTACACAGATACGCAGTATTTT
CTSSPLDYTDTQYF
>NA|TRBJ1-1|NA|TRBV7-9
TGTGCCAGCAGCTCCCCACCCCGGGGGGGGGACACTGAAGCTTTCTTT
CASSSPPRGGDTEAFF
>NA|TRBJ2-5|once|TRBV13
TGTGCCAGCAGCTTAGTCGCGGGGCGTGAAGAGACCCAGTACTTC
CASSLVAGREETQYF
>NA|TRBJ2-5|NA|TRBV27
TGTGCCAGCAGCCAGGCGGGACGGTCAAGGGAGACCCAGTACTTC
CASSQAGRSRETQYF
>TRBD1|TRBJ2-7|NA|TRBV5-6
TGCGCCAGTAGGGACAGGGGGAGTACCTACGAGCAGTACTTC
CASRDRGSTYEQYF
>NA|TRBJ1-2|NA|TRBV9
TGTGCCAGCAGCGCAGGCCGGGACGGCTTTTGGGGCTACACCTTC
CASSAGRDGFWGYTF
>TRBD1|TRBJ2-5|NA|TRBV10-1
TGCGCCAGCAGTGAGTCCGGGACAGGGGGTGAGACCCAGTACTTC
CASSESGTGGETQYF
>TRBD2|TRBJ2-3|NA|TRBV7-2
TGTGCCAGCAGCTCGACTAGCCTTACAGATACGCAGTATTTT
CASSSTSLTDTQYF
>TRBD2|TRBJ2-7|NA|TRBV6-5
TGTGCCAGCAGCCGGACTAGCGGATCCTACGAGCAGTACTTC
CASSRTSGSYEQYF
>TRBD1|TRBJ2-7|NA|TRBV6-5
TGTGCCAGCAGAAGGACAGGGGACTACGAGCAGTACTTC
CASRRTGDYEQYF